This T cell receptor beta chain was captured by sequencing in a study of blood T cell repertoires in COVID-19. Study in general: Samples taken during acute and convalescent COVID-19 were collected in the United States, Italy and Spain. T cells, B-cell-depleted T cells, or PBMCs supplied cDNA or gDNA.

V was pared by 3 bases and J by 5 bases, with 0 bases of the junction left unmatched. CDR3 length: 12 residues. Germline V gene lookup returns CDR1 SGHRS and CDR2 YFSETQ. Authors' methods: Nucleated cell counts were estimated from reference gene primer amplification. Assay: immunoSEQ multiplex PCR; the TCRdb copy retains only in-frame clones and omits some. V and J calls plus clone size are reproduced from that table; the DNA served to infer D and trimming. The sample lists under 250,000 clones, about 79% occurring once. V and J are TRBV5-1 and TRBJ2-5, with 8 bases aligning to TRBD2. The sequence came from a man older than 75 with acute or convalescent COVID-19. Sequencing was carried out using peripheral blood. The CDR3 bases are TGCGCCAGCAGCTGGACTAGCGAGACCCAGTACTTC. Translating it yields CASSWTSETQYF.